These 27 T cell receptor beta chains share one sample of origin, sequenced in a study of shared clonotypes between healthy human individuals. Profiling relied on immunoSEQ multiplex PCR, and the TCRdb table lists in-frame clones only, not all of them. The sample shows around 2,100,000 clones, about 95% of them seen only once. CD45RO-negative, CCR7-positively selected cells formed the naive CD8 fraction, excluding terminally differentiated effector memory CD45RA+ cells. Sequenced: naive CD8+ T cells sorted from blood. All receptors come from a man younger than 35 in good health.

The gene calls are TRBV30 and TRBJ2-5; D unresolved. V was clipped by 6 bases and J by 2 bases, with 13 bases between them. CDR1 and CDR2 from the germline V gene are GTSNPN and SVGIG (reference sequence). CDR3 length: 13 amino acids. The CDR3 is CACKWTEQETQYF. The CDR3 DNA follows: TGTGCCTGCAAGTGGACGGAACAAGAGACCCAGTACTTC.

The chain is built from TRBV4-3 and TRBJ1-3; 7 bases are a match to TRBD1. The CDR3 consists of 15 residues. Looked up from germline, CDR1 is LGHNA and CDR2 is YSLEER. V lost 3 bases, J lost 4 bases, and 6 bases stayed unmatched. The CDR3 DNA is TGCGCCAGCAGCCAGACAGGGTGGATCGGAAACACCATATATTTT. Its translation is CASSQTGWIGNTIYF.

The gene calls are TRBV28 and TRBJ1-3; weak D call: TRBD1 (5 bases). CDR1 and CDR2 from the germline V gene are MDHEN and SYDVKM. The CDR3 extends over 15 amino acids. V lost 3 bases, J lost 16 bases, and 25 bases lay in between. This chain's CDR3 is CASSFRGGPPGIKYF. The DNA for the CDR3 is TGTGCCAGCAGTTTCCGCGGGGGTCCTCCAGGGATTAAGTATTTT.

This clone has a handful of counts. The rearrangement joins TRBV11-2 to TRBJ2-7; 9 nucleotides match TRBD1. This CDR3 spans 13 amino acids. Germline V gene data show CDR1 as SGHAT and CDR2 as FQNNGV. V lost 5 bases and J lost 11; bases outside the gene matches: 10. This chain's CDR3 is CASSIGQGSWEYF. As DNA, the CDR3 is TGTGCCAGCAGCATCGGACAGGGGTCCTGGGAGTACTTC. The full variable domain, in which reference TRBV11-2 and TRBJ2-7 provide the parts outside the CDR3, is EAGVAQSPRYKIIEKRQSVAFWCNPISGHATLYWYQQILGQGPKLLIQFQNNGVVDDSQLPKDRFSAERLKGVDSTLKIQPAKLEDSAVYLCASSIGQGSWEYFGPGTRLTVT.

The V call is TRBV5-1, the J call TRBJ2-5; TRBD1 agrees at 9 bases. Germline CDR1 reads SGHRS; CDR2 reads YFSETQ. The ends lost 0 bases at V and 5 bases at J; junction bases unmatched: 2. The CDR3 consists of 14 residues. The CDR3 nucleotides read TGCGCCAGCAGCTTGGTAGGACAGGGGGAGACCCAGTACTTC. This encodes CASSLVGQGETQYF. Complete variable domain (other parts from reference TRBV5-1 and TRBJ2-5): KAGVTQTPRYLIKTRGQQVTLSCSPISGHRSVSWYQQTPGQGLQFLFEYFSETQRNKGNFPGRFSGRQFSNSRSEMNVSTLELGDSALYLCASSLVGQGETQYFGPGTRLLVL.

This rearrangement joins TRBV5-4 to TRBJ1-1; a weak D match, TRBD1 (5 bases). This CDR3 has 14 residues. The V gene's germline CDR1 is SGHNT and CDR2 YYREEE (reference sequence). Trimming shortened V by 0 bases and J by 9 bases, and 15 bases separated the two germline ends. CDR3 DNA sequence: TGTGCCAGCAGCTTGGGGGACGCCAAGAGTCAAGCTTTCTTT. Amino acid sequence: CASSLGDAKSQAFF.

The chain joins TRBV5-1 to TRBJ2-3; 7 nucleotides agree with TRBD2. With V trimmed by 1 base and J by 4 bases, 12 bases remained unmatched. The CDR3 loop spans 17 amino acids. Germline lookup yields CDR1 SGHRS and CDR2 YFSETQ. Here the CDR3 DNA reads TGCGCCAGCAGCTTGTCCCCGCTAGCGGAGGCGGCAGATACGCAGTATTTT. Translating it yields CASSLSPLAEAADTQYF.

Notes on this clone: Other nucleotide sequences from this sample produce the same CDR3. The chain combines TRBV2 with TRBJ2-7, with TRBD2 as a possible D gene (6 bases). CDR1 SNHLY and CDR2 FYNNEI come from the germline V gene. The ends were cut back, 1 base at V and 0 bases at J, with 10 bases in the middle. The length of the CDR3 is 15 residues. The CDR3 coding sequence is TGTGCCAGCAGTGAAGGGAGGGACTCCTCCTACGAGCAGTACTTC. This sequence encodes CASSEGRDSSYEQYF.

The chain uses TRBV5-8 and TRBJ2-7; 7 bases agree with TRBD1. This CDR3 contains 13 residues. With 7 bases clipped from V and 8 bases from J, the junction kept 12 bases outside the gene matches. The germline V gene encodes CDR1 SGHTS and CDR2 YDEGEE. CDR3 sequence reads: CASPGTAAFQQYF. For the CDR3, the DNA is TGTGCCAGCCCCGGGACAGCCGCCTTCCAGCAGTACTTC. The whole variable domain, filled in from reference TRBV5-8 and TRBJ2-7, reads EAGVTQSPTHLIKTRGQQATLRCSPISGHTSVYWYQQALGLGLQFLLWYDEGEERNRGNFPPRFSGRQFPNYSSELNVNALELEDSALYLCASPGTAAFQQYFGPGTRLTVT.

This chain links TRBV19 with TRBJ1-6; D gene uncertain. The germline CDR1 and CDR2 sequences are LNHDA and SQIVND (reference sequence). This CDR3 comprises 15 residues. Trimming removed 4 bases at V and 3 bases at J, with 10 bases between. The CDR3 loop reads CASSSPQDYNSPLHF. CDR3 DNA sequence: TGTGCCAGTAGTAGCCCCCAGGACTATAATTCACCCCTCCACTTT. The full variable domain, rest sourced from reference TRBV19 and TRBJ1-6, is DGGITQSPKYLFRKEGQNVTLSCEQNLNHDAMYWYRQDPGQGLRLIYYSQIVNDFQKGDIAEGYSVSREKKESFPLTVTSAQKNPTAFYLCASSSPQDYNSPLHFGNGTRLTVT.

V gene TRBV4-1 combines with J gene TRBJ1-1; the D gene is possibly TRBD1 (6 bases). This CDR3 comprises 14 residues. The V end was cut by 1 base, the J end by 5 bases, with 11 bases between. Germline-derived CDR1 and CDR2 are MGHRA and YSYEKL. CDR3 coding DNA: TGCGCCAGCAGCCAAGGGGGGGCATTGACTGAAGCTTTCTTT. Translation gives CASSQGGALTEAFF.

This chain uses TRBV4-3 with TRBJ2-2; D is perhaps TRBD1 (5 bases). V was trimmed by 0 bases and J by 4 bases, leaving 15 bases between them. This CDR3 comprises 17 residues. CDR1 LGHNA and CDR2 YSLEER come from the germline V gene. CDR3 region: CASSQEGPTVGTGELFF. The DNA of the CDR3 is TGCGCCAGCAGCCAAGAGGGGCCTACTGTTGGCACCGGGGAGCTGTTTTTT.

This chain joins TRBV7-9 and TRBJ2-3; no clear D. CDR3 length: 12 amino acids. CDR1 is SEHNR, CDR2 FQNEAQ, per germline (reference sequence). V was trimmed by 4 bases and J by 4 bases, leaving 6 bases between them. The CDR3: CASSYGADTQYF. The CDR3 DNA reads TGTGCCAGCAGCTATGGGGCAGATACGCAGTATTTT.

A few counts support this clone. The chain couples TRBV2 to TRBJ2-7; 9 nucleotides agree with TRBD1. Trimming took 7 bases from V and 7 from J; bases not matched to a gene: 11. This CDR3 contains 14 residues. The V gene's germline CDR1 is SNHLY and CDR2 FYNNEI. CDR3: CASNPGTGSWEQYF. The CDR3 DNA is TGTGCCAGCAATCCGGGGACAGGGTCGTGGGAGCAGTACTTC.

The chain combines TRBV7-9 with TRBJ2-5; unclear D gene. CDR3 length: 15 residues. V was pared by 5 bases and J by 4 bases, with 17 bases between. Germline V gene data show CDR1 as SEHNR and CDR2 as FQNEAQ (reference sequence). The CDR3: CASSPPLDFTETQYF. CDR3 in DNA: TGTGCCAGCAGCCCCCCCCTTGACTTTACAGAGACCCAGTACTTC.

This chain links TRBV7-9 with TRBJ2-2; no clear D. CDR3 length: 14 amino acids. Germline V lookup: CDR1 SEHNR, CDR2 FQNEAQ (reference sequence). Trimming shortened V by 0 bases and J by 5 bases, and 7 bases separated the two germline ends. The CDR3 reads CASSLALGTGELFF. DNA of the CDR3: TGTGCCAGCAGCTTAGCGCTAGGGACCGGGGAGCTGTTTTTT. Full variable domain (remainder filled in from reference TRBV7-9 and TRBJ2-2): DTGVSQNPRHKITKRGQNVTFRCDPISEHNRLYWYRQTLGQGPEFLTYFQNEAQLEKSRLLSDRFSAERPKGSFSTLEIQRTEQGDSAMYLCASSLALGTGELFFGEGSRLTVL.

V usage is TRBV6-5 and J usage is TRBJ2-7; D is uncertain. Trimming removed 0 bases at V and 3 bases at J, with 12 bases between. Germline V CDR1 and CDR2: MNHEY, SVGAGI. The CDR3 has 15 amino acids. The CDR3: CASSYSSYNFYEQYF. The CDR3 DNA sequence: TGTGCCAGCAGTTACTCTTCATACAATTTCTACGAGCAGTACTTC.

The gene calls are TRBV6-6 and TRBJ1-4; D perhaps matches TRBD1 (5 bases). The length of the CDR3 is 16 residues. The germline CDR1 and CDR2 sequences are MNHNY and SVGAGI (reference sequence). V was trimmed by 0 bases and J by 6 bases, leaving 14 bases between them. The CDR3 bases are TGTGCCAGCAGTTACTCCATAGGGGTCGTGGATGAAAAACTGTTTTTT. It specifies CASSYSIGVVDEKLFF.

The chain links TRBV2 to TRBJ2-5; the match to TRBD2 covers 7 bases. The CDR3 spans 14 residues. The V gene end was trimmed by 5 bases and the J gene end by 3 bases; junction bases not matched to a gene: 6. Germline V gives CDR1 SNHLY, CDR2 FYNNEI. The CDR3 reads CASSRGLGKETQYF. DNA of the CDR3: TGTGCCAGCAGTAGAGGACTAGGAAAAGAGACCCAGTACTTC.

V gene TRBV7-6 combines with J gene TRBJ2-5; D is uncertain. The CDR3 length is 13 residues. Germline CDR1 is SGHVS and CDR2 is FNYEAQ. The V end was cut by 2 bases, the J end by 3 bases, with 7 bases between. The CDR3 sequence: CASSLYPKETQYF. The DNA of the CDR3 is TGTGCCAGCAGCTTATACCCAAAAGAGACCCAGTACTTC.

The chain joins TRBV4-3 to TRBJ2-1; TRBD1 matches at 10 bases. This CDR3 comprises 16 residues. Trimming cost V 0 bases and J 7 bases; bases outside gene matches: 6. The V gene's germline CDR1 is LGHNA and CDR2 YSLEER. Here the CDR3 reads CASSQDWTGGLNEQFF. In nucleotides, the CDR3 is TGCGCCAGCAGCCAAGATTGGACAGGGGGTTTAAATGAGCAGTTCTTC.

The chain employs TRBV14 and TRBJ1-4; 7 bases are shared with TRBD1. The germline gives CDR1 SGHDN, CDR2 FVKESK. This CDR3 is built from 16 residues. Trimming took 4 bases from V and 10 from J; bases not matched to a gene: 15. DNA of the CDR3: TGTGCCAGCAGCCTCAACCGGCAGGGGGAAAGCGGAAAACTGTTTTTT. The encoded protein is CASSLNRQGESGKLFF.

The chain uses TRBV13 and TRBJ2-1; the D is unclear. The germline V gene encodes CDR1 PRHDT and CDR2 FYEKMQ (reference sequence). The V end lost 4 bases, the J end lost 9 bases, and 10 bases lay between the germline ends. The CDR3 is made up of 12 amino acids. CDR3 region: CASSSSKGEQFF. The CDR3 DNA sequence: TGTGCCAGCAGCTCCTCCAAGGGTGAGCAGTTCTTC.

This clone has a single count. The chain uses TRBV9 and TRBJ1-4; 7 nucleotides agree with TRBD1. With 3 bases clipped from V and 6 bases from J, the junction kept 5 bases outside the gene matches. This CDR3 spans 14 amino acids. Germline CDR1 and CDR2: SGDLS and YYNGEE. CDR3 residues: CASSARDSHEKLFF. The CDR3 DNA is TGTGCCAGCAGCGCCCGGGACAGCCATGAAAAACTGTTTTTT.

J is TRBJ2-5 and V is TRBV5-1, with D perhaps TRBD2 (5 bases). CDR3 size: 13 residues. Germline V lookup: CDR1 SGHRS, CDR2 YFSETQ. Deletions cut 5 bases from V and 5 bases from J, with 13 bases between. CDR3 DNA: TGCGCCAGCAGTCCGGGGTCGTGGGAGACCCAGTACTTC. This codes for CASSPGSWETQYF.

This chain joins TRBV27 and TRBJ2-5, with 10 bases that match TRBD1. Per germline, CDR1 MNHEY and CDR2 SMNVEV (reference sequence). V dropped 6 bases and J dropped 8; count of bases not matched to a gene: 15. This CDR3 spans 16 amino acids. The CDR3 sequence: CASSQRGDRGMLTQYF. The CDR3 DNA follows: TGTGCCAGCAGCCAAAGGGGGGACAGGGGTATGTTAACCCAGTACTTC.

With respect to this clone: Additional DNA sequences in this sample encode the identical CDR3. The chain couples TRBV27 to TRBJ1-3; tentative D call: TRBD1 (5 bases). This CDR3 has 15 residues. Germline loops: CDR1 MNHEY, CDR2 SMNVEV (reference sequence). Trimming shortened V by 3 bases and J by 0 bases, and 9 bases separated the two germline ends. CDR3 region: CASSFGQGSGNTIYF. DNA for the CDR3: TGTGCCAGCAGTTTTGGGCAGGGCTCTGGAAACACCATATATTTT.